The TCR beta chain under discussion was sequenced for a study of blood T cell repertoires in COVID-19. Turning to the study itself: The samples span acute and convalescent COVID-19 from the United States, Italy and Spain. T cells, B-cell-depleted T cells, or PBMCs supplied cDNA or gDNA.

In the study's own analysis: Amplification from reference gene primers served as the basis for estimated nucleated cell counts. Sequencing used immunoSEQ multiplex PCR; TCRdb keeps in-frame clones, though not all of them. D and trimming were read from the DNA, whereas the V and J calls and clone size are those reported in that table. This table holds approximately 140,000 clones, approximately 90% found once. Germline V gene sequence: CDR1 SGHTA, CDR2 FQGNSA. The CDR3 extends over 15 amino acids. Germline trimming cut 3 bases from V and 6 bases from J; bases unmatched to any gene: 7. The sequence came from a woman aged 55-75 years with active or convalescent COVID-19. The V gene is TRBV7-2, the J gene TRBJ1-2, with 10 bases aligning to TRBD1. The sequencing sample was made of peripheral blood. The CDR3 reads CASSLGQGSSNGYTF. CDR3 nucleotide sequence: TGTGCCAGCAGCTTGGGACAGGGGTCTTCGAATGGCTACACCTTC.